This passage covers 7 T cell receptor beta chains from one sample sequenced in a study of T cells in Graves' hyperthyroidism and ophthalmopathy. Authors of the study amplified TCR beta CDR3 regions from RNA transcripts. A set of HTBI primers served as the primers for a first-round RT-PCR of the TCR CDR3. TCRdb independently ran MiXCR on the multiplex PCR reads; one entry per CDR3 protein. This table has about 640,000 distinct CDR3 sequences, less than 25% appearing once. The sample taken for sequencing was blood. The receptors come from a man aged 30 to 45 with Graves' ophthalmopathy.

This clonotype has a count of ten or more. The chain is built from TRBV6-1 and TRBJ2-7, with D perhaps given as TRBD1 or TRBD2 (5 bases each). CDR3 size: 12 residues. The germline CDR1 and CDR2 sequences are MNHNS and SASEGT. The ends were cut back, 10 bases at V and 2 bases at J, with 12 bases in the middle. CDR3 protein: CATGRDAYEQYF. The CDR3, as DNA: TGTGCCACCGGACGGGACGCCTACGAGCAGTACTTC.

This clonotype occurred a few times. The rearrangement uses TRBV15 and TRBJ1-1, with 7 positions matching TRBD1. Trimming cost V 6 bases and J 4 bases; bases outside gene matches: 5. CDR3 size: 13 residues. CDR1 LNHNV and CDR2 YYDKDF come from the germline V gene (reference sequence). The CDR3 sequence is CATRATGITEAFF. CDR3 sequence (DNA): TGTGCCACCAGAGCGACAGGGATCACTGAAGCTTTCTTT.

Points on this clonotype: This may stem from a read error, because a much larger clone lies one nucleotide away. This chain connects TRBV30 to TRBJ1-1; possibly TRBD1 for D (6 bases). The germline CDR1 and CDR2 sequences are GTSNPN and SVGIG (reference sequence). The CDR3 has 13 amino acids. V was clipped by 4 bases and J by 4 bases, with 13 bases between them. In DNA, the CDR3 is TGTGCCTGGATTACAGGGATGAGCACTGAAGCTTTCTTT. Translating gives CAWITGMSTEAFF.

There are many counts of this clonotype. This chain uses TRBV30 with TRBJ1-1; the D gene is possibly TRBD1 (5 bases). CDR1 and CDR2 from the germline V gene are GTSNPN and SVGIG (reference sequence). CDR3 length: 13 amino acids. V shed 2 bases and J shed 3 bases, with 10 bases lying between them. This CDR3 reads CAWSMRGDTEAFF. For the CDR3, the DNA is TGTGCCTGGAGTATGAGGGGCGACACTGAAGCTTTCTTT.

The V call is TRBV29-1, the J call TRBJ1-2; D ambiguous. Between the trimmed V and J ends, which lost 4 bases and 0 bases, there was a span of 12 bases. CDR1 and CDR2 (germline): SQVTM, ANQGSEA. The length of the CDR3 is 14 residues. The CDR3: CSVAHRLTNYGYTF. CDR3 DNA: TGCAGCGTTGCTCACAGATTGACTAACTATGGCTACACCTTC.

The rearrangement joins TRBV27 to TRBJ2-4; TRBD2 agrees at 11 bases. J gave up 2 bases and V 6 bases, and 6 bases lay outside the gene matches. The CDR3 sequence is 16 residues long. Germline V CDR1 and CDR2: MNHEY, SMNVEV (reference sequence). The CDR3 nucleotides are TGTGCCAGCAGCCGTACTAGCGGGAGAACCAAAAACATTCAGTACTTC. Amino acids: CASSRTSGRTKNIQYF.

This clonotype was recorded many times. This chain joins TRBV7-9 and TRBJ2-7; TRBD1 matches at 10 bases. Germline V CDR1 and CDR2: SEHNR, FQNEAQ (reference sequence). The CDR3 is made up of 15 amino acids. The V segment lost 7 bases and the J segment 2 bases; nucleotides outside the gene matches: 8. In nucleotides, the CDR3 is TGTGCCAGCATGTTACTGGACAGGGGGACCTACGAGCAGTACTTC. Translation gives CASMLLDRGTYEQYF. Drawing the rest from reference TRBV7-9 and TRBJ2-7, the complete variable domain is DTGVSQNPRHKITKRGQNVTFRCDPISEHNRLYWYRQTLGQGPEFLTYFQNEAQLEKSRLLSDRFSAERPKGSFSTLEIQRTEQGDSAMYLCASMLLDRGTYEQYFGPGTRLTVT.